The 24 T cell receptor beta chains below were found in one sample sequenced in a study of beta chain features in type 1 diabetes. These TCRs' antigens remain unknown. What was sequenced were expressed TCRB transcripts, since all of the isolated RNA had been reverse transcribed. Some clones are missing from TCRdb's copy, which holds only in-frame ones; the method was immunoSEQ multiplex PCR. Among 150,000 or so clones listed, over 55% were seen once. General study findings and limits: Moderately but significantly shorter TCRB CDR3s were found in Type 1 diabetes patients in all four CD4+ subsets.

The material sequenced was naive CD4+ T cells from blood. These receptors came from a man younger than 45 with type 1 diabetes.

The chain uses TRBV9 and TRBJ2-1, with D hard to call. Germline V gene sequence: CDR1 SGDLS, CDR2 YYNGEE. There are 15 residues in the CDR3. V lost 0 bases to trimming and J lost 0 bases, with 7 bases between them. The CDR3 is CASSVGAGSYNEQFF. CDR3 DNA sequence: TGTGCCAGCAGCGTAGGAGCAGGCTCCTACAATGAGCAGTTCTTC.

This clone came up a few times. CDR3 loop: CAWTDGVGELFF. In DNA form, the CDR3 reads TGTGCCTGGACGGATGGGGTCGGGGAGCTGTTTTTT. V is TRBV30 and J is TRBJ2-2, with D unclear. The CDR3 has 12 amino acids. Looked up from germline, CDR1 is GTSNPN and CDR2 is SVGIG (reference sequence). Trimming removed 4 bases at V and 7 bases at J, with 10 bases between. The full variable domain, its missing parts supplied by reference TRBV30 and TRBJ2-2, is SQTIHQWPATLVQPVGSPLSLECTVEGTSNPNLYWYRQAAGRGLQLLFYSVGIGQISSEVPQNLSASRPQDRQFILSSKKLLLSDSGFYLCAWTDGVGELFFGEGSRLTVL.

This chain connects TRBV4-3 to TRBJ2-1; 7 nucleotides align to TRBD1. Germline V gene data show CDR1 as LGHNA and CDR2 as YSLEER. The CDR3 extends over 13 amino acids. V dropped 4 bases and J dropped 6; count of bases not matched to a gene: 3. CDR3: CASSLSGGNEQFF. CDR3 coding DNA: TGCGCCAGCAGCCTATCAGGGGGCAATGAGCAGTTCTTC.

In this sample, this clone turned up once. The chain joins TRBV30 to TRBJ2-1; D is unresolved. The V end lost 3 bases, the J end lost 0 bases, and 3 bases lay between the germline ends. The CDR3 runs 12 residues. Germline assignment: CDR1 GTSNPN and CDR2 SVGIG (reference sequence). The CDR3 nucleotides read TGTGCCTGGAGGTCCTCCTACAATGAGCAGTTCTTC. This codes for CAWRSSYNEQFF.

The CDR3 region is CAISGGQTEGYTF. The DNA for the CDR3 is TGTGCCATCAGTGGGGGACAGACAGAGGGCTACACCTTC. V is TRBV10-3 and J is TRBJ1-2; 7 bases align to TRBD1. With V trimmed by 4 bases and J by 8 bases, 7 bases remained unmatched. Germline CDR1 is ENHRY and CDR2 is SYGVKD. This CDR3 region has 13 residues.

CDR3: CASSTGTLSSYEQYF. The CDR3 region has the DNA TGTGCCAGCAGCACCGGGACTTTATCGTCCTACGAGCAGTACTTC. The rearrangement links TRBV27 to TRBJ2-7, with D possibly being TRBD2 (6 bases). Trimming took off 6 bases at V and 1 base at J, with 16 bases between the two ends. The CDR3 spans 15 residues. Germline lookup yields CDR1 MNHEY and CDR2 SMNVEV (reference sequence).

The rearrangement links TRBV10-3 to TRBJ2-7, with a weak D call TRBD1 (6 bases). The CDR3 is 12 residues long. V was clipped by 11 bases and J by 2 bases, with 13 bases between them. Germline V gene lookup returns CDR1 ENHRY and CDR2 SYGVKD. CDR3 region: CAAGQSTYEQYF. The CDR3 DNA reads TGTGCCGCAGGACAGAGTACCTACGAGCAGTACTTC.

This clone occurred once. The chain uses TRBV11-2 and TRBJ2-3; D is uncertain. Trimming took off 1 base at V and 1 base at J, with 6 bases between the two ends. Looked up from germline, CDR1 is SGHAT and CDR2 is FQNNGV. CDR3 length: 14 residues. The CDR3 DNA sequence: TGTGCCAGCAGCTTAGTCCAGGGCACAGATACGCAGTATTTT. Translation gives CASSLVQGTDTQYF.

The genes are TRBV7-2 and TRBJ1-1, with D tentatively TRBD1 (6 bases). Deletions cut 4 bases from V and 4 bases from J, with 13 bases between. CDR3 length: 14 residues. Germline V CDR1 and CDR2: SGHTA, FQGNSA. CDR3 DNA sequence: TGTGCCAGCAGCTCACAGGGTCCTACCACTGAAGCTTTCTTT. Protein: CASSSQGPTTEAFF.

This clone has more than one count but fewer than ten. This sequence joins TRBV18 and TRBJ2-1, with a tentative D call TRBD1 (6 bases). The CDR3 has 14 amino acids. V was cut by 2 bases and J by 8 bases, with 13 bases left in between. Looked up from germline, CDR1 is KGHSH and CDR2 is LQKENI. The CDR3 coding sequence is TGTGCCAGCTCACCAGCCAGGGGCTCGGATGAGCAGTTCTTC. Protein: CASSPARGSDEQFF.

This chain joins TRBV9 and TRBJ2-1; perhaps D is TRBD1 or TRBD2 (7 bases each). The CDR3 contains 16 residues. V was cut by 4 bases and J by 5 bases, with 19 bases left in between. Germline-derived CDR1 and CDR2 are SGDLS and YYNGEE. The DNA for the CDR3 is TGTGCCAGCAGCACGAGCGGGACAGAGGGTCACAATGAGCAGTTCTTC. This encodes CASSTSGTEGHNEQFF.

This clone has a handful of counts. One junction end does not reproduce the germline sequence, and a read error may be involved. CDR3 in amino acids: CASSEWDEYEQYF. CDR3 coding DNA: TGTGCCAGCAGCGAATGGGATGAATACGAGCAGTACTTC. The chain combines TRBV25-1 with TRBJ2-7; no reliable D call. Per germline, CDR1 MGHDK and CDR2 SYGVNS. This CDR3 is 13 amino acids long.

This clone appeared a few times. The CDR3 DNA follows: TGTGCCAGCAGCTTGGGACAGGGGGCGGTCAAAAACATTCAGTACTTC. Its protein product is CASSLGQGAVKNIQYF. The chain combines TRBV5-8 with TRBJ2-4; 10 nucleotides match TRBD1. The germline CDR1 and CDR2 sequences are SGHTS and YDEGEE. After removal of 0 bases from V and 3 bases from J, the junction contained 3 bases not matched to a gene. The CDR3 has 16 residues. Full variable domain (rest looked up from reference TRBV5-8 and TRBJ2-4): EAGVTQSPTHLIKTRGQQATLRCSPISGHTSVYWYQQALGLGLQFLLWYDEGEERNRGNFPPRFSGRQFPNYSSELNVNALELEDSALYLCASSLGQGAVKNIQYFGAGTRLSVL.

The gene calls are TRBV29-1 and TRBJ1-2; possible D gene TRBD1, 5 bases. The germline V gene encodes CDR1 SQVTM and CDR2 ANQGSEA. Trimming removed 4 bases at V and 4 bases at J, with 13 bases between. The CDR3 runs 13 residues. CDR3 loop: CSVARDEGYGYTF. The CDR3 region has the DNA TGCAGCGTTGCCAGGGACGAAGGCTATGGCTACACCTTC.

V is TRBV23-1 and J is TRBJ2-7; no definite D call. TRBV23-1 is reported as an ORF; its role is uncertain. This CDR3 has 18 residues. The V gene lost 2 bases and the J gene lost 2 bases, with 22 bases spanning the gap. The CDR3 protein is CASSQILPGIKFTYEQYF. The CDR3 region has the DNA TGCGCCAGCAGTCAAATCTTGCCTGGGATTAAGTTCACCTACGAGCAGTACTTC.

The CDR3 sequence: CASSLATGPYEQYF. For the CDR3, the DNA is TGTGCCAGCAGCTTAGCCACAGGGCCCTACGAGCAGTACTTC. The V and J genes are TRBV7-9 and TRBJ2-7; TRBD1 might be the D (6 bases). Germline V gives CDR1 SEHNR, CDR2 FQNEAQ (reference sequence). V was cut by 0 bases and J by 2 bases, with 8 bases left in between. The CDR3 length is 14 residues. The complete variable domain, with remaining parts taken from reference TRBV7-9 and TRBJ2-7, reads DTGVSQNPRHKITKRGQNVTFRCDPISEHNRLYWYRQTLGQGPEFLTYFQNEAQLEKSRLLSDRFSAERPKGSFSTLEIQRTEQGDSAMYLCASSLATGPYEQYFGPGTRLTVT.

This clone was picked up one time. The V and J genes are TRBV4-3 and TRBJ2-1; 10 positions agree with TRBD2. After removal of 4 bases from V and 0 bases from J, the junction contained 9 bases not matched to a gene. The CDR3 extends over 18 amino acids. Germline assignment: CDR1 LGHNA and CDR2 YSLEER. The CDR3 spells CASSRLPSGGNSYNEQFF. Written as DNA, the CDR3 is TGCGCCAGCAGCCGGTTACCTAGCGGGGGAAACTCCTACAATGAGCAGTTCTTC.

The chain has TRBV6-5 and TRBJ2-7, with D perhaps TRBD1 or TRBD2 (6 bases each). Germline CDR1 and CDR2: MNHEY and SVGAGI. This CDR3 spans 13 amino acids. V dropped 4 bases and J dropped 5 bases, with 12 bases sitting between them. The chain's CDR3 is CASSLRDTHEQYF. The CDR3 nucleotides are TGTGCCAGCAGTTTGCGGGACACCCACGAGCAGTACTTC.

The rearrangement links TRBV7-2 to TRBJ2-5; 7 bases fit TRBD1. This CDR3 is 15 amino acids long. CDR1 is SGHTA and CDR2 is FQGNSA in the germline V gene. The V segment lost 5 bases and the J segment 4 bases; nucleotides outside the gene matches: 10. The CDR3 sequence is CASSADRHRGETQYF. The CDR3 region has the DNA TGTGCCAGCAGCGCGGACAGGCACCGAGGAGAGACCCAGTACTTC.

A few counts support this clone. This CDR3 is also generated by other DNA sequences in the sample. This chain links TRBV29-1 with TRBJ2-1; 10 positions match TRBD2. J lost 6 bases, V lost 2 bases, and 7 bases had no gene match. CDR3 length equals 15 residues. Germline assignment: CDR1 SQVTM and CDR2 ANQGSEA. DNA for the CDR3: TGCAGCGTTGAACGAGCGGGGGGGCCGTTCAATGAGCAGTTCTTC. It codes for CSVERAGGPFNEQFF.

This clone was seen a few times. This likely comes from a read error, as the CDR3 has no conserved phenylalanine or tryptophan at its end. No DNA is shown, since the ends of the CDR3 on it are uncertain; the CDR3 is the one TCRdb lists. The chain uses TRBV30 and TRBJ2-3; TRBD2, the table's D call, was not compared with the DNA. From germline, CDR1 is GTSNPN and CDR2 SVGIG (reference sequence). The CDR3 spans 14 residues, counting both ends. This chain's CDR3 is CAWSVPGISGGAVS.

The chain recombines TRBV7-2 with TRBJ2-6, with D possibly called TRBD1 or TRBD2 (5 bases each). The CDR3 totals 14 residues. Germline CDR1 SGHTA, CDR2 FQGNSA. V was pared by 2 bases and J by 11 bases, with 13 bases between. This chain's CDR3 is CASSLIRGVDVLTF. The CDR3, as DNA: TGTGCCAGCAGCTTAATTCGAGGGGTGGACGTCCTGACTTTC.

The CDR3: CASSASPFGGQETQYF. CDR3 nucleotide sequence: TGTGCCAGCAGCGCCTCCCCCTTCGGGGGCCAAGAGACCCAGTACTTC. The chain couples TRBV9 to TRBJ2-5; D might be TRBD2 (6 bases). The germline V gene has CDR1 SGDLS and CDR2 YYNGEE. V dropped 3 bases and J dropped 1 base, with 16 bases sitting between them. This CDR3 comprises 16 residues. Looking up the rest from reference TRBV9 and TRBJ2-5 gives the full variable domain: DSGVTQTPKHLITATGQRVTLRCSPRSGDLSVYWYQQSLDQGLQFLIQYYNGEERAKGNILERFSAQQFPDLHSELNLSSLELGDSALYFCASSASPFGGQETQYFGPGTRLLVL.

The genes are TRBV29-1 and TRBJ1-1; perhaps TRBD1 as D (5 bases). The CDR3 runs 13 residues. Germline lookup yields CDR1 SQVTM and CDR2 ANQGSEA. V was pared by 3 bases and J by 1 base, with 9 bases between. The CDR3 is CSVDYRKNTEAFF. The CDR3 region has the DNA TGCAGCGTTGATTACAGGAAGAACACTGAAGCTTTCTTT.